The 24 T cell receptor beta chains presented below share a single source sample, sequenced in a study of beta chain features in type 1 diabetes. Reverse transcribing all isolated RNA meant expressed TCRB transcripts were sequenced. Measured with immunoSEQ multiplex PCR; TCRdb has only the in-frame clones, and not every one. The repertoire holds 900,000 or so clones, with roughly 16% as singletons. Sequencing input: naive CD4+ T cells from blood. The receptors stem from a woman aged 18-29 years in good health.

In its sample, this clone was seen a few times. CDR3 loop: CASSQGENQPQHF. In DNA form, the CDR3 reads TGCGCCAGCAGCCAAGGGGAAAATCAGCCCCAGCATTTT. V is TRBV4-3 and J is TRBJ1-5; D is unclear. The CDR3 spans 13 residues. Germline CDR1 reads LGHNA; CDR2 reads YSLEER. The V and J ends lost 1 base and 4 bases respectively, with 5 bases between them.

This clone was seen a handful of times. This chain connects TRBV7-6 to TRBJ2-1; 8 positions match TRBD2. With V trimmed by 4 bases and J by 2 bases, 7 bases remained unmatched. Germline V gene data show CDR1 as SGHVS and CDR2 as FNYEAQ. The CDR3 is made up of 16 amino acids. The CDR3 loop is CASSSPTSGAYNEQFF. In nucleotides, the CDR3 is TGTGCCAGCAGCTCACCCACTAGCGGCGCCTACAATGAGCAGTTCTTC.

This clone was seen a handful of times. The genes are TRBV18 and TRBJ2-5; maybe TRBD2 (5 bases). V was clipped by 3 bases and J by 7 bases, with 15 bases between them. The germline V gene encodes CDR1 KGHSH and CDR2 LQKENI. This CDR3 region has 14 residues. CDR3 nucleotide sequence: TGTGCCAGCTCACCTAACAAAGGAGAGGGGACCCAGTACTTC. This codes for CASSPNKGEGTQYF.

This chain links TRBV25-1 with TRBJ2-3, with 7 bases identical to TRBD1. CDR3 length: 16 residues. Looked up from germline, CDR1 is MGHDK and CDR2 is SYGVNS. Trimming at V came to 3 bases and at J to 0 bases, leaving 6 bases not matched to a gene. CDR3 sequence reads: CASSDGTAESTDTQYF. CDR3 in DNA: TGTGCCAGCAGTGACGGGACAGCCGAGAGCACAGATACGCAGTATTTT.

This clone was counted only a few times. The chain uses TRBV7-2 and TRBJ2-7; perhaps TRBD2 as D (7 bases). This CDR3 is built from 15 residues. From germline, CDR1 is SGHTA and CDR2 FQGNSA. The V end was cut by 2 bases, the J end by 2 bases, with 13 bases between. The CDR3 nucleotides are TGTGCCAGCAGCTTATCGGCGGGGGCGCCCTACGAGCAGTACTTC. This sequence encodes CASSLSAGAPYEQYF.

This clone was found a few times. CDR3 loop: CASSYSPQNTGELFF. The CDR3 nucleotides read TGTGCCAGCAGTTACTCCCCCCAAAACACCGGGGAGCTGTTTTTT. The gene calls are TRBV6-6 and TRBJ2-2; D unresolved. The CDR3 length is 15 residues. Germline CDR1 reads MNHNY; CDR2 reads SVGAGI (reference sequence). V lost 0 bases to trimming and J lost 2 bases, with 7 bases between them.

The chain combines TRBV7-9 with TRBJ2-4, with a possible D match to TRBD2 (5 bases). Trimming removed 3 bases at V and 7 bases at J, with 7 bases between. From germline, CDR1 is SEHNR and CDR2 FQNEAQ (reference sequence). This CDR3 comprises 12 residues. Written as DNA, the CDR3 is TGTGCCAGCAGCTTCGCGGGTAACATTCAGTACTTC. This codes for CASSFAGNIQYF.

Note on this clone: The same CDR3 can be traced to other DNA sequences in this sample. This rearrangement joins TRBV9 to TRBJ2-1; 9 nucleotides match TRBD2. Germline V gene data show CDR1 as SGDLS and CDR2 as YYNGEE. The CDR3 covers 15 residues. V was clipped by 0 bases and J by 6 bases; unmatched bases: 4. CDR3: CASSVAAGGVNEQFF. CDR3 nucleotide sequence: TGTGCCAGCAGCGTAGCGGCGGGAGGGGTCAATGAGCAGTTCTTC.

This clone was recorded a few times. The chain joins TRBV15 to TRBJ2-1, with 14 bases fitting TRBD2. The CDR3 totals 15 residues. Germline V gene data show CDR1 as LNHNV and CDR2 as YYDKDF (reference sequence). Losses at the gene ends were 5 bases for V and 7 bases for J; bases not matched to a gene: 4. The CDR3 here is CATSGRTSGRNEQFF. DNA of the CDR3: TGTGCCACCAGCGGTCGGACTAGCGGGAGGAATGAGCAGTTCTTC.

The chain recombines TRBV7-8 with TRBJ2-5, with 8 positions matching TRBD1. The CDR3 is 15 residues long. Trimming took 5 bases from V and 2 from J; bases not matched to a gene: 7. Germline CDR1 SGHVS, CDR2 FQNEAQ. In DNA, the CDR3 is TGTGCCAGCAGCATACGGAACAGGGGGCAAGAGACCCAGTACTTC. Its translation is CASSIRNRGQETQYF.

This clone was detected a few times. This chain links TRBV7-2 with TRBJ1-2, with unresolved D. V was trimmed by 0 bases and J by 6 bases, leaving 14 bases between them. There are 15 residues in the CDR3. In germline, CDR1 is SGHTA, CDR2 FQGNSA. The CDR3 reads CASSLATAWAHGYTF. For the CDR3, the DNA is TGTGCCAGCAGCTTAGCCACAGCATGGGCCCATGGCTACACCTTC.

The J gene is TRBJ1-5, the V gene TRBV7-3; D might be TRBD1 (5 bases). The CDR3 totals 15 residues. With 4 bases removed from V and 3 bases from J, the gap between germline ends came to 13 bases. Germline CDR1 and CDR2: SGHTA and FQGTGA. CDR3 bases: TGTGCCAGCAGCTCTGGACGGGGCCACAATCAGCCCCAGCATTTT. It translates to CASSSGRGHNQPQHF.

The sample holds a few counts of this clone. The sample carries other DNA sequences with the same CDR3. V and J are TRBV7-2 and TRBJ2-7, with TRBD2 matching 9 bases. Trimming took 5 bases from V and 1 from J; bases not matched to a gene: 3. The CDR3 sequence is 14 residues long. Germline V gene data show CDR1 as SGHTA and CDR2 as FQGNSA. CDR3: CASSTLAGSYEQYF. In DNA form, the CDR3 reads TGTGCCAGCAGCACGCTAGCGGGATCCTACGAGCAGTACTTC.

This clone was picked up a small number of times. The rearrangement uses TRBV5-6 and TRBJ2-1; D gene uncertain. Trimming cost V 5 bases and J 14 bases, with 14 bases left between them. Germline CDR1 and CDR2: SGHDT and YYEEEE. This CDR3 comprises 11 residues. CDR3 sequence reads: CASRMLDREFF. The CDR3 coding sequence is TGTGCCAGCAGGATGCTAGATCGTGAGTTCTTC.

V and J are TRBV19 and TRBJ2-3, with D hard to call. The CDR3 is 13 residues long. Deletions cut 3 bases from V and 0 bases from J, with 4 bases between. The germline CDR1 and CDR2 sequences are LNHDA and SQIVND (reference sequence). CDR3 nucleotide sequence: TGTGCCAGTAGTATCGAGAGCACAGATACGCAGTATTTT. It translates to CASSIESTDTQYF.

This clone has a handful of counts. The chain employs TRBV29-1 and TRBJ2-1, with TRBD2 matching 14 bases. V gave up 7 bases and J gave up 7 bases; unmatched junction bases: 3. CDR1 and CDR2 (germline): SQVTM, ANQGSEA. The CDR3 sequence is 13 residues long. The CDR3, as DNA: TGCAGCGCCGGACTAGCGGGAGGTAATGAGCAGTTCTTC. Translating it yields CSAGLAGGNEQFF.

This clone was seen a few times. The J gene is TRBJ1-5, the V gene TRBV18; maybe TRBD1 (5 bases). V was clipped by 2 bases and J by 5 bases, with 10 bases between them. CDR1 is KGHSH and CDR2 is LQKENI in the germline V gene. The CDR3 loop spans 14 amino acids. The CDR3 DNA is TGTGCCAGCTCACCAGTCGGGGGGGATCAGCCCCAGCATTTT. Translation: CASSPVGGDQPQHF.

Only a few counts were recorded for this clone. This chain connects TRBV20-1 to TRBJ1-2; D is unresolved. The germline V gene encodes CDR1 DFQATT and CDR2 SNEGSKA (reference sequence). The CDR3 length is 11 residues. V lost 0 bases and J lost 7, with 6 bases in between. The CDR3 coding sequence is TGCAGTGCTAGAGATCAAAGTGGCTACACCTTC. Encoded protein: CSARDQSGYTF.

This clone occurred a few times. The chain carries TRBV4-3 and TRBJ2-6; D not certain. Looked up from germline, CDR1 is LGHNA and CDR2 is YSLEER. The CDR3 extends over 14 amino acids. Trimming removed 4 bases from V and 2 bases from J, with 6 bases in between. The chain's CDR3 is CASSRIAGANVLTF. CDR3 bases: TGCGCCAGCAGCCGGATAGCTGGGGCCAACGTCCTGACTTTC.

Only a few counts were recorded for this clone. CDR3 loop: CASSLMRGMSYEQYF. The CDR3 region has the DNA TGTGCCAGCAGCTTAATGCGGGGGATGTCCTACGAGCAGTACTTC. V is TRBV5-6 and J is TRBJ2-7; 7 nucleotides agree with TRBD2. This CDR3 has 15 residues. The germline V gene has CDR1 SGHDT and CDR2 YYEEEE. V dropped 2 bases and J dropped 1; count of bases not matched to a gene: 6. Full variable domain (missing parts from reference TRBV5-6 and TRBJ2-7): DAGVTQSPTHLIKTRGQQVTLRCSPKSGHDTVSWYQQALGQGPQFIFQYYEEEERQRGNFPDRFSGHQFPNYSSELNVNALLLGDSALYLCASSLMRGMSYEQYFGPGTRLTVT.

This clone was picked up a small number of times. The chain joins TRBV7-2 to TRBJ2-7; 8 nucleotides match TRBD1. The V segment lost 0 bases and the J segment 0 bases; nucleotides outside the gene matches: 10. This CDR3 is 18 amino acids long. In germline, CDR1 is SGHTA, CDR2 FQGNSA. The CDR3 nucleotides read TGTGCCAGCAGCTTAGCGCTCTTTGGAGGGACAGGCTCCTACGAGCAGTACTTC. The encoded protein is CASSLALFGGTGSYEQYF.

This clone was picked up a small number of times. The chain has TRBV7-9 and TRBJ2-3; D might be TRBD1 or TRBD2, each matching 5 bases. The germline V gene encodes CDR1 SEHNR and CDR2 FQNEAQ (reference sequence). V was trimmed by 2 bases and J by 0 bases, leaving 9 bases between them. The CDR3 loop spans 15 amino acids. The CDR3 sequence: CASSLSWGSTDTQYF. CDR3 DNA sequence: TGTGCCAGCAGCTTATCGTGGGGGAGCACAGATACGCAGTATTTT.

The chain has TRBV28 and TRBJ2-1, with TRBD2 identical over 10 bases. The CDR3 spans 15 residues. Germline CDR1 is MDHEN and CDR2 is SYDVKM. J was trimmed by 15 bases and V by 10 bases; bases with no gene match: 21. CDR3 DNA sequence: TGTGCCACCTTAAGCGGGAGGGCCCCGGGTTTCGATCGGTTCTTC. Translation gives CATLSGRAPGFDRFF.

Comment on this clone: Other DNA sequences within the sample encode an identical CDR3. The J gene is TRBJ2-1, the V gene TRBV9; the match to TRBD2 covers 12 bases. This CDR3 is built from 15 residues. With 3 bases clipped from V and 4 bases from J, the junction kept 2 bases outside the gene matches. Looked up from germline, CDR1 is SGDLS and CDR2 is YYNGEE. The CDR3 reads CASSGGLAGYNEQFF. CDR3 nucleotide sequence: TGTGCCAGCAGCGGAGGACTAGCGGGATACAATGAGCAGTTCTTC.